These T cell receptor beta chains were read from a single sample in a study of CD8 T cells in Susac syndrome. Each CDR3 protein gets one entry after TCRdb re-called the immunoSEQ multiplex PCR reads with MiXCR. The sample lists a few hundred thousand distinct CDR3 sequences; approximately 90% were seen once. Sample: CD8+ T cells from PBMCs. The source is a human donor with multiple sclerosis. CDR3s include the opening cysteine and the closing phenylalanine or tryptophan. Each record gives: V gene, J gene, CDR3 protein.

TRBV12-3/TRBV12-4	TRBJ2-7	CASSWGGRTYEQYF
TRBV9	TRBJ1-2	CASSVLSGTLNYGYTF
TRBV7-2	TRBJ1-1	CASSTGPSRTEAFF
TRBV29-1	TRBJ1-3	CSVEDEGVGNTIYF
TRBV12-3/TRBV12-4	TRBJ2-5	CASSFRRGGSETQYF
TRBV14	TRBJ2-7	CASSLVAGGPSEQYF
TRBV29-1	TRBJ2-7	CSVEEGTQYEQYF
TRBV27	TRBJ1-2	CASSFASDYGYTF
TRBV29-1	TRBJ2-5	CSVEAAGEETQYF
TRBV5-4	TRBJ2-1	CASSHGTVSGLGNEQFF
TRBV2	TRBJ2-3	CASSDPNTQYF
TRBV5-1	TRBJ2-7	CASSSSEGAGEQYF
TRBV24-1	TRBJ2-3	CATRGKAGPLDTQYF
TRBV4-1	TRBJ2-3	CASSQQDRAGDTQYF
TRBV7-3	TRBJ2-1	CASSPSGRVYNEQFF
TRBV9	TRBJ1-6	CASSGGERSPLHF
TRBV12-3/TRBV12-4	TRBJ1-1	CASRLKGGMNTEAFF
TRBV24-1	TRBJ2-5	CATSATGILPYQETQYF
TRBV27	TRBJ2-2	CASAASGRTTGELFF
TRBV9	TRBJ2-5	CASSVGEGHETQCF
TRBV19	TRBJ2-7	CASSREMGSYEQYF
TRBV11-1	TRBJ1-4	CASSLALGEKLFF
TRBV27	TRBJ2-3	CASRPTSGSGGPTDTQYF
TRBV7-6	TRBJ2-4	CASSLSRGRNSAKNIQYF
TRBV6-5	TRBJ2-3	CASSYSIPQGFGTDTQYF
TRBV24-1	TRBJ1-5	CATSPKGLQGANQPQHF
TRBV27	TRBJ2-7	CASSPRGAEQYF
TRBV27	TRBJ1-1	CASNSGGPHTEAFF
TRBV9	TRBJ1-1	CASSPRMNTEAFF
TRBV28	TRBJ2-1	CASSFRLNNEQFF
TRBV9	TRBJ1-3	CASSTGTGALRDTIYF
TRBV30	TRBJ2-1	CAWSVMDEQFF